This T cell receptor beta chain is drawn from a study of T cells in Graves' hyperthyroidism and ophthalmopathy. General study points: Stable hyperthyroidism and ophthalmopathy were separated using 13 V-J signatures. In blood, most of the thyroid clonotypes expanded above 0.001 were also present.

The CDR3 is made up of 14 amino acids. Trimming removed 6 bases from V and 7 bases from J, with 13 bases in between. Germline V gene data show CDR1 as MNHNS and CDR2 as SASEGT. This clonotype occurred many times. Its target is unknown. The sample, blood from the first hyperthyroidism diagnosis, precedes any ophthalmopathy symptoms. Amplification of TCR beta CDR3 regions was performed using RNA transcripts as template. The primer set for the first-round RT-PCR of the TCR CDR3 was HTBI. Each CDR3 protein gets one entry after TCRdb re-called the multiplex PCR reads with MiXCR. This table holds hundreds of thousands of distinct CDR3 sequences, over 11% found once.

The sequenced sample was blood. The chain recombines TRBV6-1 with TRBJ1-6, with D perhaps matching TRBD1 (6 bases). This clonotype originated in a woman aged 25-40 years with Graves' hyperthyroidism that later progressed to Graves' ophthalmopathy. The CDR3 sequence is CASSQGIGNSPLHF. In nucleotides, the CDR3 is TGTGCCAGCAGCCAGGGGATCGGGAATTCACCCCTCCACTTT.